This paragraph reports one TCR beta chain. The count of this clone is one. The antigen it recognizes is unknown. Nothing much larger sits one base from this clone, and base qualities are not available. In Seattle, one collaborating source enrolled patients while the infection was active and tracked those patients longitudinally over the course of disease. The collaborating institutions used their own protocols to collect whole blood in K2EDTA tubes. For TCRbeta analysis, collaborators shipped samples as frozen whole blood, isolated PBMCs, or DNA extracted from either of those sample types. The data stem from a study of blood T cell repertoires in COVID-19 (dated by TCRdb to 2019 to 2021). In terms of the full investigation: Collaborator samples came from the United States, Italy and Spain and covered acute and convalescent phases of COVID-19. The material from the prospective study consisted of cDNA or gDNA derived from T cells, B-cell-depleted T cells, or PBMCs. Subjects who had been exposed to COVID-19, were actively infected with it, or had recovered from it provided the deeply sampled blood TCRbeta repertoires that made up the dataset. The repertoires were made available in a free public database intended to serve as a resource for research on the immune response to SARS-CoV-2. The samples were drawn from the first 160 participants of the ongoing ImmuneRACE study and from 1,254 subjects provided by 6 global collaborators. Nearly every sample came with metadata listing a de-identified subject ID, COVID-19 status, age in years and sex. Where available, HLA class I and class II types were obtained from metadata supplied by the sample provider rather than from assay-based typing. The full study reports these points: Clinical and demographic metadata were provided uncurated, with the amount varying by source and participant.

TCRbeta CDR3 regions were amplified from genomic DNA using the immunoSEQ Assay, a bias-controlled multiplex PCR. The original pipeline was this. The number of nucleated cells in each sample was estimated from the amplification of reference gene primers within the assay. Sequence reads were collapsed and filtered to measure the absolute abundance of every unique TCRbeta CDR3 rearrangement. For each sample, productive Simpson clonality was calculated as the square root of Simpson's diversity index across productive rearrangements. Entries here come from immuneACCESS through TCRdb and include only in-frame sequences with V and J called. Some clones fail to appear in such tables; in the studies checked, an unresolved V gene covers under half of the shortfall, and the cause of the remainder is unknown. The D gene and trimming were derived from the DNA, and the V and J assignments and clone size from that table. Counted in this sample were about 160,000 clones; about 90% of them appeared once. The ten largest clones take up nearly 5% of the sample.

The receptor was derived from a man aged 30-40 years with COVID-19, enrolled during active disease. The sequencing input was peripheral blood.

The CDR3 protein is CASSYTGRKEQYF. The sequence in DNA is TGTGCCAGCAGTTATACAGGGAGAAAGGAGCAGTACTTC. The V gene is TRBV6-2 or TRBV6-3 and the J gene is TRBJ2-7; perhaps TRBD1 is the D gene, with 6 bases matching. V is reduced by 3 bases and J by 7 bases, leaving a spacing of 13 bases between them. The germline V gene provides CDR1 MNHEY and CDR2 SVGEGT. The CDR3 measures 13 amino acids from cysteine to phenylalanine. Only CDR3 DNA remains: 39 bases, in frame from the first base.